This T cell receptor beta chain is from a study of T cell clonality in common variable immunodeficiency. This clone was observed many times. The read is 3 residues too short to cover the CDR3 end, so that end is filled in from the germline J gene. The method was immunoSEQ multiplex PCR; TCRdb's version includes in-frame clones alone and lacks a portion of them. The specimen gives 45,000 to 65,000 clones without singletons; the ten biggest hold about 2%. Trimming cost V 0 bases and J 2 bases, with 9 bases left between them. Germline values: CDR1 SGHRS, CDR2 YFSETQ. The CDR3 is made up of 15 amino acids.

The sequencing sample was made of peripheral blood mononuclear cells. The receptor was isolated from a person aged 18 to 70 in good health. The V and J genes are TRBV5-1 and TRBJ2-1; no clear D gene. Here the CDR3 reads CASSLVEQPYNEQFF. CDR3 DNA (partial): TGCGCCAGCAGCTTGGTCGAACAGCCCTACAATGAG.